This T cell receptor beta chain was captured by sequencing in a study of T cells after yellow fever vaccination. About the research overall: Fractions containing few cells were prepared with SMART-Seq v4 Ultra Low Input.

In the case of this clonotype: Its specificity is not known.

It was through 5'RACE template switching that TCR cDNA was made, with a universal primer site and UMIs added. TCRdb reprocessed the 5' RACE reads via MiXCR and lists one record per CDR3 protein. Among 300,000 to 450,000 distinct CDR3 sequences listed, 6.2% were seen once. V shed 5 bases and J 1 base; nucleotides not matched to a gene: 12. This CDR3 is 18 amino acids long. Germline values: CDR1 SGHAT, CDR2 FQNNGV. Study observations and caveats: Though weaker, the secondary response peaked faster, on day 5 versus 15. The bulk population could contribute abundant contaminating clonotypes to FACS-sorted repertoires.

The sequencing used PBMCs, collected 5 days after the yellow fever booster vaccination. The chain uses TRBV11-2 and TRBJ2-4; 9 bases are a match to TRBD1. The source is a man aged 25-40 years who received the YFV17D yellow fever vaccine. The CDR3 loop reads CASSQNPGTGNAKNIQYF. As DNA, the CDR3 is TGTGCCAGCAGCCAGAACCCCGGGACAGGGAACGCCAAAAACATTCAGTACTTC.